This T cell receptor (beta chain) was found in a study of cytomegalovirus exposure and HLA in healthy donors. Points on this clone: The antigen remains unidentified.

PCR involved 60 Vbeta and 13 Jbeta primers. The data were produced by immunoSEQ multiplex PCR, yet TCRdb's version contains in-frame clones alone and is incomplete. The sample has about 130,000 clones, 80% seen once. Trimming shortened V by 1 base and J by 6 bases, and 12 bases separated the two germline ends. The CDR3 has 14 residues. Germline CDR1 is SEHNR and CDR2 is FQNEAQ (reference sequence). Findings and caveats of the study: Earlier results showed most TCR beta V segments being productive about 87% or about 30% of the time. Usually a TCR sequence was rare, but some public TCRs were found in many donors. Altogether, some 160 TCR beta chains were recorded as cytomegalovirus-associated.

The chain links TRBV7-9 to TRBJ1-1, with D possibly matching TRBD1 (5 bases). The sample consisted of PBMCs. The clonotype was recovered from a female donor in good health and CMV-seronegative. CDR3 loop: CASSLGGPGPEAFF. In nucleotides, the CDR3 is TGTGCCAGCAGCTTAGGCGGCCCAGGGCCTGAAGCTTTCTTT.